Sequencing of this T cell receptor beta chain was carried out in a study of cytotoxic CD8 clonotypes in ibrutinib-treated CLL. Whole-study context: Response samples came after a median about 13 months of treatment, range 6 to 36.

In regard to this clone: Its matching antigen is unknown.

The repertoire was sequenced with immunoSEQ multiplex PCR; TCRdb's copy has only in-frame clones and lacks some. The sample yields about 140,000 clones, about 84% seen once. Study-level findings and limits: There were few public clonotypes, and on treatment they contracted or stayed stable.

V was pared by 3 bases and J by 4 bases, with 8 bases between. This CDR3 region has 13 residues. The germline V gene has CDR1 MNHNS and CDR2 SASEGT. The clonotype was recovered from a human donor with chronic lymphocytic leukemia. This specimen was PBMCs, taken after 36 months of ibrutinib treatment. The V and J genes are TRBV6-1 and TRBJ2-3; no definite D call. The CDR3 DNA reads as TGTGCCAGCAGTGATCCTTTCTCAGATACGCAGTATTTT. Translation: CASSDPFSDTQYF.